Below, 15 T cell receptor beta chains from the same sample are listed, as sequenced in a study of sequential checkpoint blockade in melanoma. Treatment: randomized to nivolumab then ipilimumab (arm A) or the reverse (arm B). Generated by immunoSEQ multiplex PCR, the TCRdb table keeps only in-frame clones and is missing some. The sample contains more than 5,000 clones, roughly 21% of which appear only once. The sequencing here drew on tumor tissue (inferred from file names), taken from a patient given nivolumab and ipilimumab in sequence. These receptors originate from a human donor with melanoma.

This clone was detected only a few times. This chain uses TRBV6-9 with TRBJ2-3, with 8 positions matching TRBD2. Germline V CDR1 and CDR2: MNHGY, SVAAGI. The J segment lost 3 bases and the V segment lost 3 bases, leaving 5 bases of the junction unmatched. The length of the CDR3 is 15 residues. CDR3 loop: CASSYRGTRTDTQYF. Written as DNA, the CDR3 is TGTGCCAGCAGTTACCGGGGGACTAGGACAGATACGCAGTATTTT.

By share, this clone counts as medium-sized. The J gene is TRBJ1-5, the V gene TRBV7-2; TRBD1 aligns across 8 bases. Per the germline V gene, CDR1 is SGHTA and CDR2 is FQGNSA. V trimming: 3 bases; J trimming: 7 bases; junction bases outside the gene matches: 2. The CDR3 spans 13 residues. DNA of the CDR3: TGTGCCAGCAGCTTTGGACAGGGCCAGCCCCAGCATTTT. Protein sequence: CASSFGQGQPQHF. The complete variable domain, with remaining parts taken from reference TRBV7-2 and TRBJ1-5, reads GAGVSQSPSNKVTEKGKDVELRCDPISGHTALYWYRQSLGQGLEFLIYFQGNSAPDKSGLPSDRFSAERTGGSVSTLTIQRTQQEDSAVYLCASSFGQGQPQHFGDGTRLSIL.

There are a few counts of this clone. J is TRBJ1-1 and V is TRBV6-8, with unresolved D. The germline V gene encodes CDR1 MNHGY and CDR2 SAAAGT. CDR3 length: 12 amino acids. Trimming cost V 4 bases and J 5 bases, with 8 bases left between them. The CDR3 bases are TGTGCCAGCAGTTCCACGTATACTGAAGCTTTCTTT. It codes for CASSSTYTEAFF.

This clone has just a few counts. This chain connects TRBV30 to TRBJ2-1, with TRBD1 matching over 11 bases. The germline CDR1 and CDR2 sequences are GTSNPN and SVGIG (reference sequence). Trimming took 5 bases from V and 7 from J; bases not matched to a gene: 4. CDR3 length equals 13 residues. CDR3 DNA sequence: TGTGCCTGGCTGGGACAGGGGGGGAATGAGCAGTTCTTC. It translates to CAWLGQGGNEQFF.

The chain links TRBV14 to TRBJ2-3; D may correspond to TRBD1 or TRBD2 (6 bases each). CDR3 length equals 16 residues. V dropped 1 base and J dropped 2 bases, with 13 bases sitting between them. Germline V lookup: CDR1 SGHDN, CDR2 FVKESK. The CDR3 sequence is CASSQVFGGFTDTQYF. For the CDR3, the DNA is TGTGCCAGCAGCCAAGTGTTCGGGGGCTTCACAGATACGCAGTATTTT. The whole variable domain, remainder taken from reference TRBV14 and TRBJ2-3, is EAGVTQFPSHSVIEKGQTVTLRCDPISGHDNLYWYRRVMGKEIKFLLHFVKESKQDESGMPNNRFLAERTGGTYSTLKVQPAELEDSGVYFCASSQVFGGFTDTQYFGPGTRLTVL.

This clone came up a few times. The J gene is TRBJ1-6, the V gene TRBV5-1; TRBD1 matches at 10 bases. J gave up 0 bases and V 3 bases, and 15 bases lay outside the gene matches. Germline assignment: CDR1 SGHRS and CDR2 YFSETQ. The CDR3 runs to 21 residues. CDR3 DNA: TGCGCCAGCAGCTGGGGGGGTCCCGGGACAGGGGTCGACTCCTATAATTCACCCCTCCACTTT. Translating it yields CASSWGGPGTGVDSYNSPLHF. Together with reference TRBV5-1 and TRBJ1-6, the CDR3 gives the full variable domain: KAGVTQTPRYLIKTRGQQVTLSCSPISGHRSVSWYQQTPGQGLQFLFEYFSETQRNKGNFPGRFSGRQFSNSRSEMNVSTLELGDSALYLCASSWGGPGTGVDSYNSPLHFGNGTRLTVT.

A few counts support this clone. The chain joins TRBV9 to TRBJ2-5; D is possibly TRBD2 (6 bases). The CDR3 totals 14 residues. Germline CDR1 is SGDLS and CDR2 is YYNGEE. Trimming took 1 base from V and 5 from J, leaving 12 bases between them. This CDR3 reads CASSVLSGDETQYF. The CDR3 nucleotides read TGTGCCAGCAGCGTATTATCGGGGGACGAGACCCAGTACTTC.

This chain uses TRBV30 with TRBJ2-5; possibly TRBD1 for D (6 bases). The CDR3 is 14 residues long. V lost 4 bases, J lost 4 bases, and 16 bases lay in between. Germline V gene data show CDR1 as GTSNPN and CDR2 as SVGIG (reference sequence). CDR3 sequence reads: CAWTPRWGRETQYF. The CDR3 DNA sequence: TGTGCCTGGACCCCCCGGTGGGGGCGAGAGACCCAGTACTTC.

By sample share, this clone is medium-sized (0.01 to 0.1%). The J gene is TRBJ2-1, the V gene TRBV6-8; D not resolved. The germline V gene has CDR1 MNHGY and CDR2 SAAAGT. Deletions cut 2 bases from V and 2 bases from J, with 7 bases between. This CDR3 contains 14 residues. The CDR3 DNA reads TGTGCCAGCAGTTACCCCGGACCCTACAATGAGCAGTTCTTC. Amino acids: CASSYPGPYNEQFF.

This chain connects TRBV9 to TRBJ2-7; 9 bases align to TRBD1. J gave up 6 bases and V 5 bases, and 12 bases lay outside the gene matches. This CDR3 has 15 amino acids. Germline V CDR1 and CDR2: SGDLS, YYNGEE. The CDR3 nucleotides read TGTGCCAGCAGTCCAGACCCGGGACAGGGTCGCGAGCAGTACTTC. It is translated as CASSPDPGQGREQYF.

The rearrangement links TRBV9 to TRBJ1-5, with 8 bases lining up with TRBD1. CDR1 is SGDLS and CDR2 is YYNGEE in the germline V gene. This CDR3 comprises 15 residues. The J segment lost 6 bases and the V segment lost 5 bases, leaving 10 bases of the junction unmatched. CDR3 loop: CASSEWTGSSQPQHF. DNA for the CDR3: TGTGCCAGCAGTGAGTGGACAGGGTCGAGTCAGCCCCAGCATTTT.

This clone appeared a few times. The rearrangement joins TRBV9 to TRBJ2-4; TRBD1 agrees at 7 bases. CDR1 SGDLS and CDR2 YYNGEE come from the germline V gene. With V trimmed by 7 bases and J by 2 bases, 9 bases remained unmatched. The CDR3 covers 15 residues. The DNA of the CDR3 is TGTGCCAGCGGAACAGGGGTTCCATCCAAAAACATTCAGTACTTC. It translates to CASGTGVPSKNIQYF.

V and J are TRBV27 and TRBJ2-2; 7 bases fit TRBD1. Germline V gene sequence: CDR1 MNHEY, CDR2 SMNVEV (reference sequence). The CDR3 loop spans 16 amino acids. Trimming took 8 bases from V and 7 from J; bases not matched to a gene: 16. CDR3 region: CASSWGRGFIGGELFF. CDR3 bases: TGTGCCAGCTCCTGGGGCAGGGGGTTCATAGGCGGGGAGCTGTTTTTT.

This clone was counted only a few times. The rearrangement joins TRBV11-3 to TRBJ2-2; D is unclear. CDR1 SGHNT and CDR2 YENEEA come from the germline V gene. V lost 1 base and J lost 2, with 5 bases in between. This CDR3 contains 14 residues. CDR3 protein: CASSLGSNTGELFF. The CDR3 region has the DNA TGTGCCAGCAGCTTAGGTTCCAACACCGGGGAGCTGTTTTTT.

This clone occurred many times. The V gene is TRBV6-8, the J gene TRBJ1-6; 12 positions agree with TRBD1. The CDR3 loop spans 16 amino acids. CDR1 and CDR2 (germline): MNHGY, SAAAGT. V trimming: 6 bases; J trimming: 10 bases; junction bases outside the gene matches: 10. The CDR3 region is CASSSGTGGFRSPLHF. In nucleotides, the CDR3 is TGTGCCAGCAGCTCCGGGACAGGGGGCTTTAGATCACCCCTCCACTTT.